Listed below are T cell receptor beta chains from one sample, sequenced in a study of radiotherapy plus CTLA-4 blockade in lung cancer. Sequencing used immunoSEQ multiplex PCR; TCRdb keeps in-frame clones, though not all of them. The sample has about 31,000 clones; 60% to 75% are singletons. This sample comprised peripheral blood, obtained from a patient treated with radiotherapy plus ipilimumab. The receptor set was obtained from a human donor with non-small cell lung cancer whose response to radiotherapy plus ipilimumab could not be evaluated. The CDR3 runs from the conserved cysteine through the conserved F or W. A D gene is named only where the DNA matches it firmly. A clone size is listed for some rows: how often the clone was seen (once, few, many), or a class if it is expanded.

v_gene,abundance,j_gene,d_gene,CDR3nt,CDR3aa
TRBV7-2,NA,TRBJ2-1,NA,TGTGCCAGCAGCAAGGGGGCGGCTAGCGCTGCCAATGAGCAGTTCTTC,CASSKGAASAANEQFF
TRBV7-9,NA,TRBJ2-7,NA,TGTGCCAGCAGCTACCGGGTGAGGGACTACGAGCAGTACTTC,CASSYRVRDYEQYF
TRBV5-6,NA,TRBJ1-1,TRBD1,TGTGCCAGCAGCTACAGGGGAAACACTGAAGCTTTCTTT,CASSYRGNTEAFF
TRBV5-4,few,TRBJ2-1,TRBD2,TGTGCCAGCAGCCCCCGACCGGGGGGGGACAATGAGCAGTTCTTC,CASSPRPGGDNEQFF
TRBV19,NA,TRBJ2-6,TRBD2,TGTGCCAGTAGTAGGTGGCTAGCGGGAGCAAGTGGGGCCAACGTCCTGACTTTC,CASSRWLAGASGANVLTF
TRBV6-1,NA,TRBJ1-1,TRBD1,TGTGCCAGCAGAGAACTATTGACAGGGACCAACACTGAAGCTTTCTTT,CASRELLTGTNTEAFF
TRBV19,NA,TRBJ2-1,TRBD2,TGTGCCAGTAGAAAGCGGGAGGGTAGCGAGCAGTTCTTC,CASRKREGSEQFF
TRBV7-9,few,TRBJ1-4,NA,TGTGCTACCTCCGAGGCTGAAAAACTGTTTTTT,CATSEAEKLFF
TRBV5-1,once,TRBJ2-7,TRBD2,TGCGCCAGCAGCATAGGGTCGGGGGCACTAGCGGGAGTCGAGCAGTACTTC,CASSIGSGALAGVEQYF
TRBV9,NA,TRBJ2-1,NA,TGTGCCAGCAGCGTAGAGGGCAACCGGGGGGAGCAGTTCTTC,CASSVEGNRGEQFF
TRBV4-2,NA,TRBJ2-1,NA,TGTGCCAGCAGCCAAGACTGGAGCAATGAGCAGTTCTTC,CASSQDWSNEQFF
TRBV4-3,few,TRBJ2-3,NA,TGCGCCAGCAGCCAAGTGGGGCGAGATACGCAGTATTTT,CASSQVGRDTQYF
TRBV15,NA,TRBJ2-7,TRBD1,TGTGCCACCCTTAGGGACAGGGGACCCTACGAGCAGTACTTC,CATLRDRGPYEQYF
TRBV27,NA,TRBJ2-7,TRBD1,TGTGCCAGCGGTCGCACCGACAGGGCACAGTACTTC,CASGRTDRAQYF
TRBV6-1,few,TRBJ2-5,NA,TGTGCCAGCAGTGCGGTTCCCGAGGGGGTGGAGACCCAGTACTTC,CASSAVPEGVETQYF
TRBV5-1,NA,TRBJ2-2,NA,TGCGCCAGCAGTGAAGGGGCGAACACCGGGGAGCTGTTTTTT,CASSEGANTGELFF
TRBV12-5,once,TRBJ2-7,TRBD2,TGTGCTAGTGGTCCGCACCGAGCGGGAGTCTACGAGCAGTACTTC,CASGPHRAGVYEQYF
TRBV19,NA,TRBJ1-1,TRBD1,TGTGCCAGTAGCTACCAAGACAGGGGGTCCACTGAAGCTTTCTTT,CASSYQDRGSTEAFF
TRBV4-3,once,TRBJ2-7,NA,TGCGCCAGCAGCCGGGGACAAGGGCAGTACTTC,CASSRGQGQYF
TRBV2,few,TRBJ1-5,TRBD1,TGTGCCAGCAGGGCGTCTCCGGGACAGGGGGCTTGGAATCAGCCCCAGCATTTT,CASRASPGQGAWNQPQHF
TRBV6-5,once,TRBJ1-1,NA,TGTGCCAGCAGTTACGGTGGCTTGGTCACTGAAGCTTTCTTT,CASSYGGLVTEAFF
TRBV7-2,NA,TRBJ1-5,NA,TGTGCCAGCAGCTTTAGAGGGTTTGATCAGCCCCAGCATTTT,CASSFRGFDQPQHF
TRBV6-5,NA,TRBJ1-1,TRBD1,TGTGCCAGCAGTAAGACAGGGGGCCTCACTGAAGCTTTCTTT,CASSKTGGLTEAFF
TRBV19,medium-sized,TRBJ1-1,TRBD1,TGTGCCAGTAGGACGGGACAGGGGAGGACTGAAGCTTTCTTT,CASRTGQGRTEAFF
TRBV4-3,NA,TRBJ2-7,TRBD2,TGCGCCAGCAGCCAACACGCCCCGACTAGCGGGAGCCCCTACGAGCAGTACTTC,CASSQHAPTSGSPYEQYF
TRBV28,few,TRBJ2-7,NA,TGTGCCAGCAGTTTCCAGAACTACGAGCAGTACTTC,CASSFQNYEQYF
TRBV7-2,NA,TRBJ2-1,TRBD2,TGTGCCAGCAGCTTAGAGGGTAGCGGGAGAAATGAGCAGTTCTTC,CASSLEGSGRNEQFF
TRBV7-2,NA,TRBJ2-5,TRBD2,TGTGCCAGCAGCTTTTCTAGCGGGGGGGAGACCCAGTACTTC,CASSFSSGGETQYF
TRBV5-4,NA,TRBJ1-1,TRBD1,TGTGCCAGCAGCTCCGGGACAGGCCTGAACACTGAAGCTTTCTTT,CASSSGTGLNTEAFF
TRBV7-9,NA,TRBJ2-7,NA,TGTGCCAGCAGCACGACAGGCAGCGGGATTCCCCACGAGCAGTACTTC,CASSTTGSGIPHEQYF
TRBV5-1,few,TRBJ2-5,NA,TGCGCCAGCAGTAACCCAGGAGAGACCCAGTACTTC,CASSNPGETQYF
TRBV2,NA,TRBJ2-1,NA,TGTGCCAGCAGCACCCTAGCGTACAATGAGCAGTTCTTC,CASSTLAYNEQFF
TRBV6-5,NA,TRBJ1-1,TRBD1,TGTGCCAGCAGTCGGACAGGGGGCGCGTACACTGAAGCTTTCTTT,CASSRTGGAYTEAFF
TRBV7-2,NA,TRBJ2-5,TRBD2,TGTGCCAGCAGCTTAGCAGATACTAGCGGGAGGGTGGAGACCCAGTACTTC,CASSLADTSGRVETQYF
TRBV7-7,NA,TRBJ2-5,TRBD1,TGTGCCAGCAGCTTAGAACAGGGGGCACGGGAGACCCAGTACTTC,CASSLEQGARETQYF
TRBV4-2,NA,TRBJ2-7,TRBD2,TGTGCCAGCAGCCCCTCAGGGACTAGCGGATTCTACGAGCAGTACTTC,CASSPSGTSGFYEQYF
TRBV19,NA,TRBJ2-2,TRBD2,TGTGCCAGTGGCAAGCGGGGGAACACCGGGGAGCTGTTTTTT,CASGKRGNTGELFF
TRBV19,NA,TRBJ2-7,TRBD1,TGTGCCAGTAGTCGGACAGGGGTTTACGAGCAGTACTTC,CASSRTGVYEQYF
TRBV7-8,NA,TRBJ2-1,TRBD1,TGTGCCAGCAGCCCCCGGACAGGGACCCTTGTGATGCAGTTCTTC,CASSPRTGTLVMQFF
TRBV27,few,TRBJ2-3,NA,TGTGCCAGCAGCTCCTCCTGGGCCGGGGCAGATACGCAGTATTTT,CASSSSWAGADTQYF
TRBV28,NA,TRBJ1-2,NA,TGTGCCAGCAGTTTTGCAGGGGACTATGGCTACACCTTC,CASSFAGDYGYTF
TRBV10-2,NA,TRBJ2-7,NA,TGCGCCACCCGTCCGAGGGGGGGTTCCTACGAGCAGTACTTC,CATRPRGGSYEQYF
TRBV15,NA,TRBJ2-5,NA,TGTGCCACCAGCATGTTTCTCGGCGGGCGGGCGGAGACCCAGTACTTC,CATSMFLGGRAETQYF
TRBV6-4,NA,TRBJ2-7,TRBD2,TGTGCCAGCAGTGACTGGGTAGCGGGAGTGTTAAGCTACGAGCAGTACTTC,CASSDWVAGVLSYEQYF
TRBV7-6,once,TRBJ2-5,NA,TGTGCCAGCAGCCAACAACCCACACAAGAGACCCAGTACTTC,CASSQQPTQETQYF
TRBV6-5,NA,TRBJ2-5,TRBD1,TGTGCCAGCAGTTACTTCGGGACAGGGGAAGAGACCCAGTACTTC,CASSYFGTGEETQYF
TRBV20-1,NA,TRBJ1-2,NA,TGCAGTACGGGGACAACCAGAGGCTACACCTTC,CSTGTTRGYTF
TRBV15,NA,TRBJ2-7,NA,TGTGCCACCAGCAGGGGTCAGGGGAACGGCAACGAGCAGTACTTC,CATSRGQGNGNEQYF
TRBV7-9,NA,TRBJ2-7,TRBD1,TGTGCCAGCAGCTTCTGGGACAGGGGTGTCGAGCAGTACTTC,CASSFWDRGVEQYF
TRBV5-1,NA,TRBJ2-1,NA,TGCGCCAGCAGCCCAGACACCGTAACGAATGAGCAGTTCTTC,CASSPDTVTNEQFF
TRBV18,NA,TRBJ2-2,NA,TGTGCCAGCTCACCACGGATCGGGTCGAACACCGGGGAGCTGTTTTTT,CASSPRIGSNTGELFF
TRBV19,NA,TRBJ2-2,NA,TGTGCCAGTAGTATAGGGGGGCAGCGGACCGGGGAGCTGTTTTTT,CASSIGGQRTGELFF
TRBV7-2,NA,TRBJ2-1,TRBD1,TGTGCCAGCAGCCACCTTACCGGGACAGGGAACAATGAGCAGTTCTTC,CASSHLTGTGNNEQFF